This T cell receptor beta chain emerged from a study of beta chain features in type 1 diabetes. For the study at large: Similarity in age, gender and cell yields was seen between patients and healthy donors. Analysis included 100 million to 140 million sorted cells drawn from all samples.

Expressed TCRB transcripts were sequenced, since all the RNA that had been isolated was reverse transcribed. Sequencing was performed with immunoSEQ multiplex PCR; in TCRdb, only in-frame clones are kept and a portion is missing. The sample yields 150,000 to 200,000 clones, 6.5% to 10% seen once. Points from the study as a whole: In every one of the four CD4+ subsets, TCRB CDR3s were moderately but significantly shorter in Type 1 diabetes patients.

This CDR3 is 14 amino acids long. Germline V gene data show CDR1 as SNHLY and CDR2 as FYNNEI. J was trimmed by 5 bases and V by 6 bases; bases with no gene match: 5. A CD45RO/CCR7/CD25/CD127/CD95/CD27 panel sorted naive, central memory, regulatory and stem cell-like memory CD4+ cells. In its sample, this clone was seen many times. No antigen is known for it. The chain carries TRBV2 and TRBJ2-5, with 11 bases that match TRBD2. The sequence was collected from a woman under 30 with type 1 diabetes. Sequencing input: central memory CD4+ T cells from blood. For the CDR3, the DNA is TGTGCCAGCAGAGCCGGGACTAGCGGCGAGACCCAGTACTTC. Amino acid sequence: CASRAGTSGETQYF.